This passage covers 22 T cell receptor beta chains from one sample sequenced in a study of shared clonotypes between healthy human individuals. The data were produced by immunoSEQ multiplex PCR, yet TCRdb's version contains in-frame clones alone and is incomplete. The table lists around 2.3 million clones, roughly 95% of them singletons. The specimen was naive CD4+ T cells sorted from blood. As for subset: CD45RA+ positively selected. All receptors come from a man between 18 and 35 years old in good health.

The V call is TRBV20-1, the J call TRBJ2-1; no clear D gene. The germline V gene encodes CDR1 DFQATT and CDR2 SNEGSKA (reference sequence). Trimming removed 7 bases at V and 10 bases at J, with 11 bases between. The CDR3 is 10 residues long. This chain's CDR3 is CSVKGNEQFF. In DNA, the CDR3 is TGCAGTGTAAAGGGTAACGAGCAGTTCTTC.

The V call is TRBV6-1, the J call TRBJ1-3, with D unclear. Trimming cost V 1 base and J 0 bases, with 10 bases left between them. This CDR3 spans 16 amino acids. Germline lookup yields CDR1 MNHNS and CDR2 SASEGT. CDR3: CASSEGRWSSGNTIYF. The DNA of the CDR3 is TGTGCCAGCAGTGAAGGGCGGTGGAGCTCTGGAAACACCATATATTTT.

This clone appeared once. Other DNA sequences in the same sample also yield this CDR3. The chain couples TRBV10-3 to TRBJ2-5; TRBD2 matches 11 bases. V shed 6 bases and J 5 bases; nucleotides not matched to a gene: 2. This CDR3 has 13 amino acids. Germline-derived CDR1 and CDR2 are ENHRY and SYGVKD. Here the CDR3 reads CAIRGLAGETQYF. The CDR3 DNA follows: TGTGCCATCAGAGGACTAGCGGGCGAGACCCAGTACTTC.

The CDR3 DNA reads as TGTGCCAGCAGCCAAGATCGACAGATCTTCTATGGCTACACCTTC. It codes for CASSQDRQIFYGYTF. The chain couples TRBV4-2 to TRBJ1-2; D may be TRBD1 (5 bases). This CDR3 has 15 amino acids. V dropped 0 bases and J dropped 4 bases, with 12 bases sitting between them. Germline assignment: CDR1 LGHNA and CDR2 YNFKEQ.

The V and J genes are TRBV27 and TRBJ1-6; 8 bases agree with TRBD1. The CDR3 runs 17 residues. Germline CDR1 is MNHEY and CDR2 is SMNVEV (reference sequence). The junction had 10 bases not matched to a gene; V was cut back by 1 base and J by 8 bases. CDR3 in amino acids: CASSLFSDRAWDSPLHF. The CDR3, as DNA: TGTGCCAGCAGTTTATTTTCGGACAGGGCTTGGGATTCACCCCTCCACTTT.

This clone occurred once. The rearrangement uses TRBV2 and TRBJ2-7, with 7 positions matching TRBD1. V dropped 7 bases and J dropped 5; count of bases not matched to a gene: 11. The CDR3 runs 14 residues. Per the germline V gene, CDR1 is SNHLY and CDR2 is FYNNEI. CDR3 nucleotide sequence: TGTGCCAGCACCCCGGACAGGTTCCTAGACGAGCAGTACTTC. The encoded protein is CASTPDRFLDEQYF.

The J gene is TRBJ2-5, the V gene TRBV19; TRBD2 matches 8 bases. This CDR3 has 15 amino acids. CDR1 LNHDA and CDR2 SQIVND come from the germline V gene (reference sequence). V dropped 4 bases and J dropped 2; count of bases not matched to a gene: 6. CDR3 bases: TGTGCCAGTAGTAACTCAGCGGGAGAGCAAGAGACCCAGTACTTC. Translation gives CASSNSAGEQETQYF.

The gene calls are TRBV18 and TRBJ2-7; 7 bases align to TRBD1. V was clipped by 3 bases and J by 7 bases; unmatched bases: 6. Germline V gene data show CDR1 as KGHSH and CDR2 as LQKENI. The CDR3 has 13 amino acids. CDR3 amino acids: CASSPGTVGEQYF. CDR3 in DNA: TGTGCCAGCTCACCCGGGACAGTCGGAGAGCAGTACTTC.

The V and J genes are TRBV30 and TRBJ1-5; D gene unclear. The germline V gene encodes CDR1 GTSNPN and CDR2 SVGIG (reference sequence). The CDR3 runs to 13 residues. V gave up 4 bases and J gave up 3 bases, with 10 bases separating them. CDR3 DNA sequence: TGTGCCTGGACCGTCTCCCCCAATCAGCCCCAGCATTTT. Protein: CAWTVSPNQPQHF.

The V gene is TRBV11-2, the J gene TRBJ2-3; D ambiguous. Germline CDR1 reads SGHAT; CDR2 reads FQNNGV. The CDR3 sequence is 16 residues long. V was trimmed by 4 bases and J by 0 bases, leaving 14 bases between them. CDR3 residues: CASSSVPRQSTDTQYF. The CDR3 nucleotides are TGTGCCAGCAGCTCTGTACCTAGGCAGAGCACAGATACGCAGTATTTT.

The V call is TRBV7-2, the J call TRBJ1-5; no firm D call. The CDR3 runs 14 residues. V gave up 5 bases and J gave up 6 bases, with 14 bases separating them. Germline CDR1 reads SGHTA; CDR2 reads FQGNSA. The CDR3: CASSPKSGGQPQHF. The CDR3 coding sequence is TGTGCCAGCAGCCCTAAGTCGGGCGGTCAGCCCCAGCATTTT. Supplemented by reference TRBV7-2 and TRBJ1-5, the full variable domain reads GAGVSQSPSNKVTEKGKDVELRCDPISGHTALYWYRQSLGQGLEFLIYFQGNSAPDKSGLPSDRFSAERTGGSVSTLTIQRTQQEDSAVYLCASSPKSGGQPQHFGDGTRLSIL.

V and J are TRBV5-1 and TRBJ1-5; possible D gene TRBD1, 5 bases. V was cut by 2 bases and J by 0 bases, with 18 bases left in between. CDR1 and CDR2 (germline): SGHRS, YFSETQ. This CDR3 has 18 residues. The DNA for the CDR3 is TGCGCCAGCAGCTTACCTCTCGACAGTCTCCCTAGCAATCAGCCCCAGCATTTT. Translation gives CASSLPLDSLPSNQPQHF.

The rearrangement links TRBV5-4 to TRBJ2-7; D unresolved. The V gene lost 1 base and the J gene lost 2 bases, with 10 bases spanning the gap. Germline V gene data show CDR1 as SGHNT and CDR2 as YYREEE (reference sequence). The CDR3 length is 14 residues. The CDR3 DNA is TGTGCCAGCAGCTTGCTCTCAGTTCCCTACGAGCAGTACTTC. Its protein is CASSLLSVPYEQYF.

To note about this clone: A junction boundary mismatches the germline segment, possibly from a read error. The genes are TRBV4-2 and TRBJ2-2, with 7 bases fitting TRBD1. The CDR3 is 15 amino acids. CDR1 and CDR2 (germline): LGHNA, YNFKEQ. CDR3 nucleotide sequence: TGTGCCAGCAGCCTGGGACAGCAGAACGCCGGGGAGCTGTTTTTT. Translating it yields CASSLGQQNAGELFF.

The CDR3 loop reads CASSTGQQYQETQYF. The DNA for the CDR3 is TGTGCCAGCAGTACGGGACAGCAGTACCAAGAGACCCAGTACTTC. The rearrangement joins TRBV28 to TRBJ2-5, with TRBD1 matching over 7 bases. Germline values: CDR1 MDHEN, CDR2 SYDVKM. This CDR3 comprises 15 residues. Losses at the gene ends were 5 bases for V and 0 bases for J; bases not matched to a gene: 6.

The V gene is TRBV2, the J gene TRBJ2-1; a weak D match, TRBD1 (6 bases). There are 12 residues in the CDR3. Germline lookup yields CDR1 SNHLY and CDR2 FYNNEI. The V end was cut by 5 bases, the J end by 15 bases, with 17 bases between. The CDR3 protein is CASSTNRDLLFF. For the CDR3, the DNA is TGTGCCAGCAGTACCAACAGGGATTTGCTGTTCTTC.

This sequence joins TRBV28 and TRBJ2-7, with D possibly matching TRBD2 (5 bases). CDR1 and CDR2 (germline): MDHEN, SYDVKM. The CDR3 is made up of 14 amino acids. V dropped 3 bases and J dropped 3 bases, with 12 bases sitting between them. CDR3 amino acids: CASSLRVGIYEQYF. CDR3 DNA: TGTGCCAGCAGTTTGAGGGTAGGGATCTACGAGCAGTACTTC.

The gene calls are TRBV6-1 and TRBJ2-7; possible D gene TRBD2, 5 bases. This CDR3 is 13 amino acids long. From germline, CDR1 is MNHNS and CDR2 SASEGT. Trimming stripped 6 bases from V and 3 bases from J, with 12 bases between. Here the CDR3 reads CASRTDGIYEQYF. CDR3 DNA: TGTGCCAGCAGAACGGACGGGATCTACGAGCAGTACTTC.

The CDR3 is CAWRPGDRADVQYF. Written as DNA, the CDR3 is TGTGCCTGGAGGCCTGGGGACAGGGCCGATGTGCAGTACTTC. J is TRBJ2-7 and V is TRBV30; 9 bases line up with TRBD1. J gave up 9 bases and V 3 bases, and 12 bases lay outside the gene matches. CDR1 and CDR2 (germline): GTSNPN, SVGIG (reference sequence). The CDR3 covers 14 residues.

The rearrangement links TRBV28 to TRBJ1-6, with 10 bases lining up with TRBD1. The V and J ends lost 2 bases and 4 bases, in that order; junction bases with no gene match: 5. Germline lookup yields CDR1 MDHEN and CDR2 SYDVKM. The CDR3 is 17 amino acids. The CDR3 loop is CASSLIGTGVYNSPLHF. CDR3 DNA: TGTGCCAGCAGTTTAATAGGGACAGGGGTTTATAATTCACCCCTCCACTTT.

Comment on this clone: Additional DNA sequences in this sample encode the identical CDR3. The J gene is TRBJ1-2, the V gene TRBV20-1; D call uncertain. The CDR3 covers 11 residues. V was shortened by 4 bases and J by 3 bases, with 6 bases between the two germline ends. CDR1 and CDR2 from the germline V gene are DFQATT and SNEGSKA (reference sequence). This chain's CDR3 is CSATLDYGYTF. The CDR3 DNA reads as TGCAGTGCTACACTGGACTATGGCTACACCTTC.

The chain combines TRBV4-1 with TRBJ1-4; 8 positions agree with TRBD1. The V gene end was trimmed by 0 bases and the J gene end by 3 bases; junction bases not matched to a gene: 3. In germline, CDR1 is MGHRA, CDR2 YSYEKL. CDR3 length: 16 amino acids. The CDR3: CASSQEGGQANEKLFF. CDR3 coding DNA: TGCGCCAGCAGCCAAGAGGGGGGACAGGCTAATGAAAAACTGTTTTTT.